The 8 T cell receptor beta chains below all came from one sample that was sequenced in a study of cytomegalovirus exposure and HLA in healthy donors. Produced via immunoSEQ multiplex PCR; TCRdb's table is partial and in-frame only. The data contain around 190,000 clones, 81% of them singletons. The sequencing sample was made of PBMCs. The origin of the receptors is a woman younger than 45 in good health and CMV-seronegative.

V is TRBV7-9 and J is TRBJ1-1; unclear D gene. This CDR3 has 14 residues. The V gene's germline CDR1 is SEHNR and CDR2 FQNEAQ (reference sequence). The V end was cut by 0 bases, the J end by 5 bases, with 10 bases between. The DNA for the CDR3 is TGTGCCAGCAGCTTAGCCCCGGGATCTACTGAAGCTTTCTTT. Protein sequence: CASSLAPGSTEAFF.

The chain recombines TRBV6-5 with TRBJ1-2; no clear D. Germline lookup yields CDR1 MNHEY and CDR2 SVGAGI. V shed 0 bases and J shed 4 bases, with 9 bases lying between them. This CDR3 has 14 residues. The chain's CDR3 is CASSYSVGSYGYTF. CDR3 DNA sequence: TGTGCCAGCAGTTACTCGGTCGGTTCCTATGGCTACACCTTC.

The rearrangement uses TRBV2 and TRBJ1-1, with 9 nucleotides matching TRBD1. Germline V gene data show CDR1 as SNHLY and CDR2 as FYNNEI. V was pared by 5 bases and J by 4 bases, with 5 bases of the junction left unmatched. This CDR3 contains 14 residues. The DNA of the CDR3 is TGTGCCAGCAGTTGGGACAGGGTTAGCACTGAAGCTTTCTTT. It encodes CASSWDRVSTEAFF. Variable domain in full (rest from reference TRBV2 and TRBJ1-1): EPEVTQTPSHQVTQMGQEVILRCVPISNHLYFYWYRQILGQKVEFLVSFYNNEISEKSEIFDDQFSVERPDGSNFTLKIRSTKLEDSAMYFCASSWDRVSTEAFFGQGTRLTVV.

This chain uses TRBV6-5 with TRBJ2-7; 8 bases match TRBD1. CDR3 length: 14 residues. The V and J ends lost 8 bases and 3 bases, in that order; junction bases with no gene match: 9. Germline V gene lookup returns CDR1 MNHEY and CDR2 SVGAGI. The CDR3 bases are TGTGCCAGCGGCCGGGACAGGAGTAACTACGAGCAGTACTTC. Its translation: CASGRDRSNYEQYF.

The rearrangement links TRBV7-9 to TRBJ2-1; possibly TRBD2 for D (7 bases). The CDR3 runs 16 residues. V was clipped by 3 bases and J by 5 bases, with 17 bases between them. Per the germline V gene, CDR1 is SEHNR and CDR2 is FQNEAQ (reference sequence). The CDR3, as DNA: TGTGCCAGCAGCTTCGGAGGCCGGGGGGCCGACAATGAGCAGTTCTTC. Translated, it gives CASSFGGRGADNEQFF. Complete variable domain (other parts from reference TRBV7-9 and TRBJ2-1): DTGVSQNPRHKITKRGQNVTFRCDPISEHNRLYWYRQTLGQGPEFLTYFQNEAQLEKSRLLSDRFSAERPKGSFSTLEIQRTEQGDSAMYLCASSFGGRGADNEQFFGPGTRLTVL.

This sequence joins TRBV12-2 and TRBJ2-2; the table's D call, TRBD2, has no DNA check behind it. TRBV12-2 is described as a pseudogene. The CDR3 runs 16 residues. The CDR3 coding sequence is TGTGCAAGTCGCCTACGGACGGGATACAACACCGGGGAGCTGTTTTTT. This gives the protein CASRLRTGYNTGELFF.

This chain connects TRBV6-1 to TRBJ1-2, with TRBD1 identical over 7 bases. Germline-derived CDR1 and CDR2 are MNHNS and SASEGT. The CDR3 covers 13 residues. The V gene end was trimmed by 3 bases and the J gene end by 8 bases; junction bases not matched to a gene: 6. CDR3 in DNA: TGTGCCAGCAGTGAGGGGACAGTAGAAGGCTACACCTTC. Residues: CASSEGTVEGYTF.

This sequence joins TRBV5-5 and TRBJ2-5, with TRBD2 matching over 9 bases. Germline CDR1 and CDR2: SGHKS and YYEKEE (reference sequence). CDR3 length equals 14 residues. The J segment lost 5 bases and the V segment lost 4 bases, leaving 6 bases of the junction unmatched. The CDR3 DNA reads TGTGCCAGCAGCCCCCTAGCGGGGATGGAGACCCAGTACTTC. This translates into CASSPLAGMETQYF.